This entry lists 2 T cell receptor beta chains sequenced from one sample in a study of T cells in Graves' hyperthyroidism and ophthalmopathy. There were TCR beta CDR3 regions amplified from RNA transcripts. Carried out on the TCR CDR3, a first-round RT-PCR used the HTBI primer set. TCRdb re-called the multiplex PCR reads with MiXCR, one entry per CDR3 protein. The table lists approximately 300,000 distinct CDR3 sequences, around a fifth of them singletons. The specimen was blood. The source of these receptors is a man between 45 and 60 years old with Graves' ophthalmopathy.

Ten or more counts support this clonotype. The rearrangement uses TRBV3-1 and TRBJ2-3; no clear D. Trimming removed 4 bases at V and 2 bases at J, with 16 bases between. This CDR3 region has 16 residues. Germline values: CDR1 LGHDT, CDR2 YNNKEL (reference sequence). The CDR3 protein is CASSPHLTGSTDTQYF. The CDR3, as DNA: TGTGCCAGCAGCCCACACCTCACCGGATCCACAGATACGCAGTATTTT.

This clonotype appeared many times. The V gene is TRBV7-8, the J gene TRBJ1-5, with D tentatively TRBD1 (6 bases). Trimming pared 2 bases from V and 1 base from J, leaving 9 bases between. Looked up from germline, CDR1 is SGHVS and CDR2 is FQNEAQ. The CDR3 spans 15 residues. This CDR3 reads CASSLRGESNQPQHF. CDR3 DNA sequence: TGTGCCAGCAGCTTAAGGGGGGAGAGCAATCAGCCCCAGCATTTT.